Here is one TCR beta chain with its context. This CDR3 has 12 amino acids. The V gene lost 6 bases and the J gene lost 3 bases, with 6 bases spanning the gap. CDR1 is MNHNS, CDR2 SASEGT, per germline. The sample belongs to a study of cytomegalovirus exposure and HLA in healthy donors. TCRdb keeps only in-frame clones here, not all; method: immunoSEQ multiplex PCR. The table has more than 140,000 clones, 85% to 90% seen once; the top ten hold 2.5% to 4%. This clonotype originated in a woman younger than 30 in good health and CMV-seropositive. This sequence joins TRBV6-1 and TRBJ2-1, with D hard to call. Sequenced sample: PBMCs. The CDR3 protein is CASRFYYNEQFF. The CDR3 coding sequence is TGTGCCAGCAGATTTTACTACAATGAGCAGTTCTTC.